This entry is about one T cell receptor (beta chain). Assay: immunoSEQ multiplex PCR; the TCRdb copy retains only in-frame clones and omits some. Of some 40,000 clones detected, 85% to 95% appear once; the ten largest clones hold 1% to 1.5%. This record comes from a study of T cell changes during pregnancy in multiple sclerosis. Per germline, CDR1 SGHKS and CDR2 YYEKEE (reference sequence). There are 13 residues in the CDR3. Trimming took off 4 bases at V and 3 bases at J, with 11 bases between the two ends. This TCR derives from a female donor with multiple sclerosis, enrolled in a pregnancy study. Sequencing was performed on peripheral blood. The chain links TRBV5-5 to TRBJ2-7; D unresolved. DNA for the CDR3: TGTGCCAGCAGCCTCCTGACTGTCTACGAGCAGTACTTC. Its protein product is CASSLLTVYEQYF.